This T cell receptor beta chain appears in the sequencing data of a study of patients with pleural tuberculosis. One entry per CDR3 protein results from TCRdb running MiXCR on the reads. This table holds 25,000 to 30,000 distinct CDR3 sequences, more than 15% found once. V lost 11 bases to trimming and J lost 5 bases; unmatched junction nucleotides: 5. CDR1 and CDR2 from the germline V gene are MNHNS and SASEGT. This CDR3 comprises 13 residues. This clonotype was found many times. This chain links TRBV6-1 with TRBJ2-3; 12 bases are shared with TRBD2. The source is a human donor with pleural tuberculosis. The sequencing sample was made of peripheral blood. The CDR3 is CAGLAGGKDTQYF. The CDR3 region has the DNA TGTGCCGGTCTAGCGGGAGGGAAAGATACGCAGTATTTT.